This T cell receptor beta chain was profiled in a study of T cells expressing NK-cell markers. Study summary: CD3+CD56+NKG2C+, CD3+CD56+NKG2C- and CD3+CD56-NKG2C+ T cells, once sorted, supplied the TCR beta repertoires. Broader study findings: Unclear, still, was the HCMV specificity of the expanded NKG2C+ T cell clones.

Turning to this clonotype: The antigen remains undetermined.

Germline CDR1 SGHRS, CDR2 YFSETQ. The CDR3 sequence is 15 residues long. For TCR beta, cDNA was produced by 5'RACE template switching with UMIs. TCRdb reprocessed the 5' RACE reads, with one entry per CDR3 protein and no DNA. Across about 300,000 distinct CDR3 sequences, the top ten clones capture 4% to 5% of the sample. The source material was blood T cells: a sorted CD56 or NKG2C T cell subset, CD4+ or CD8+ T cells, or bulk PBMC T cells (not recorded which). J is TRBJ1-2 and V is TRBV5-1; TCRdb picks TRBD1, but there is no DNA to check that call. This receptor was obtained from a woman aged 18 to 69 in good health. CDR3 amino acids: CASSLVPGQGNGYTF.